This is a list of T cell receptor beta chains from one sample in a study of T cell repertoires in cytomegalovirus infection. These receptors have no identified antigens. TCRdb redid the calling of the reads with MiXCR, one entry per CDR3 protein. The sample includes about 160,000 distinct CDR3 sequences, about 22% seen only once; the top ten take under 30%. The source was CD8+ T cells from cultured PBMCs, collected from culture after CMV antigen stimulation. These receptors all stem from a human donor in good health (CMV status not recorded). Some clones in this sample may be carry-over from other donors' samples. CDR3s include the opening cysteine and the closing phenylalanine or tryptophan. The D gene is left open where the match is weak. Rows may omit the clone size; those that give it use once, few, many or a size class.

>TRBJ2-7|NA|TRBV7-3|NA
TGTGCCAGCAGCCCCGGGACCGTTCGTAGGCAGTACTTC
CASSPGTVRRQYF
>TRBJ2-1|TRBD1|TRBV5-6|few
TGTGCCAGCAGCTTGGGGACAGGGTGGAATGAGCAGTTCTTC
CASSLGTGWNEQFF
>TRBJ1-1|NA|TRBV4-1|NA
TGCGCCAGCAGCCATCTCGGGACCGGGAGCACTGAAGCTTTCTTT
CASSHLGTGSTEAFF
>TRBJ2-3|NA|TRBV7-9|NA
TGTGCCAGCAGCTCGGACAGCCGCGACACAGATACGCAGTATTTT
CASSSDSRDTDTQYF
>TRBJ2-1|NA|TRBV20-1|few
TGCAGTGCTAGATCGGGCGCAGCGGGGACACCCTACAATGAGCAGTTCTTC
CSARSGAAGTPYNEQFF
>TRBJ2-7|NA|TRBV7-2|few
TGTGCCAGCAGCATGCGGGCAGGACTCTCCTACGAGCAGTACTTC
CASSMRAGLSYEQYF
>TRBJ1-3|NA|TRBV20-1|NA
TGCAGTGCTCACAGGGAATACTCTGGAAACACCATATATTTT
CSAHREYSGNTIYF
>TRBJ1-3|NA|TRBV2|few
TGTGCCAGCAGTGAACCGGGAGCTGGAAACACCATATATTTT
CASSEPGAGNTIYF
>TRBJ2-1|TRBD1|TRBV6-2/TRBV6-3|many
TGTGCCAGCAGTTACTCCGGGACAGGGGCCCGCAATGAGCAGTTCTTC
CASSYSGTGARNEQFF
>TRBJ2-2|NA|TRBV7-2|few
TGTGCCAGCACCACTCAGCGAGGCGAGCTGTTTTTT
CASTTQRGELFF
>TRBJ2-6|NA|TRBV7-9|NA
TGTGCCAGCAGCTTAAGTCGGGGCAGGGACTCTGGGGCCAACGTCCTGACTTTC
CASSLSRGRDSGANVLTF
>TRBJ2-1|NA|TRBV7-8|NA
TGTGCCAGCAGCTTAGCGTGGCGCAGAGGGGGGATCAATGAGCAGTTCTTC
CASSLAWRRGGINEQFF
>TRBJ1-2|NA|TRBV29-1|NA
TGCAGCGTTGTTGGAAATAACTATGGCTACACCTTC
CSVVGNNYGYTF
>TRBJ2-7|TRBD2|TRBV7-9|few
TGTGCCAGCAGCCCCGCGCGGGGGGGCGCTTGGTACGAGCAGTACTTC
CASSPARGGAWYEQYF
>TRBJ1-1|NA|TRBV7-8|many
TGTGCCAGCAGCTTAGCTCGACAAGGGGGCACTGAAGCTTTCTTT
CASSLARQGGTEAFF
>TRBJ1-6|NA|TRBV7-9|NA
TGTGCCAGCAGCTTAGCGCGGGCAGGGGTTAATTCACCCCTCCACTTT
CASSLARAGVNSPLHF
>TRBJ1-1|NA|TRBV7-2|NA
TGTGCCAGCAGCCGCCTGAATGTAAACACTGAAGCTTTCTTT
CASSRLNVNTEAFF
>TRBJ2-2|NA|TRBV28|few
TGTGCCAGCAGTTTAATACAGGGTTGGACCGGGGAGCTGTTTTTT
CASSLIQGWTGELFF
>TRBJ1-1|NA|TRBV11-2|NA
TGTGCCAGCAGCATAGGGGGATCTAACACTGAAGCTTTCTTT
CASSIGGSNTEAFF
>TRBJ2-1|TRBD2|TRBV7-3|NA
TGTGCCAGCAGCTTGTGGACTAGGGGCTCGGAGGAGCAGTTCTTC
CASSLWTRGSEEQFF
>TRBJ1-1|NA|TRBV12-3/TRBV12-4|few
TGTGCCAGCAGTTTTCCCGGGCGGACTGAAGCTTTCTTT
CASSFPGRTEAFF
>TRBJ2-6|NA|TRBV29-1|NA
TGCAGCGCCCTGGACAGCGCAGGGTCTGGGGCCAACGTCCTGACTTTC
CSALDSAGSGANVLTF
>TRBJ2-3|NA|TRBV7-2|NA
TGTGCCAGCAGCTTAATGGCGGGGAGCACAGATACGCAGTATTTT
CASSLMAGSTDTQYF
>TRBJ1-1|NA|TRBV7-8|many
TGTGCCAGCAGCTTAGCAGAGAACACTGAAGCTTTCTTT
CASSLAENTEAFF
>TRBJ1-1|NA|TRBV7-9|NA
TGTGCCAGCAGCTTTACAGCGCCGAACACTGAAGCTTTCTTT
CASSFTAPNTEAFF
>TRBJ1-3|NA|TRBV6-5|NA
TGTGCCAGCAGTTACGACAGTTTCTCTGGAAACACCATATATTTT
CASSYDSFSGNTIYF
>TRBJ1-4|NA|TRBV7-9|NA
TGTGCCAGCAGCTCCCTTATGGCCTCTGAAAAACTGTTTTTT
CASSSLMASEKLFF
>TRBJ2-7|NA|TRBV7-9|NA
TGTGCCAGCAGCTCCCCGGACACAGACTACGAGCAGTACTTC
CASSSPDTDYEQYF
>TRBJ1-2|TRBD1|TRBV6-2/TRBV6-3|NA
TGTGCCAGCAGTTACGTCGCAGGGGGCATGATGGATGGCTACACCTTC
CASSYVAGGMMDGYTF
>TRBJ1-1|NA|TRBV6-5|NA
TGTGCCAGCAGTTGGGGTTCAGGGCTTGAAGCTTTCTTT
CASSWGSGLEAFF
>TRBJ1-5|NA|TRBV7-2|once
TGTGCCAGCAGCTCCGGGCATAGCAATCAGCCCCAGCATTTT
CASSSGHSNQPQHF
>TRBJ2-5|NA|TRBV7-2|NA
TGTGCCAGCAGCACTCGCGCGGACACACTCCAAGAGACCCAGTACTTC
CASSTRADTLQETQYF
>TRBJ1-1|NA|TRBV11-2|NA
TGTGCCAGCAGATTACGATGGACCGATAACACTGAAGCTTTCTTT
CASRLRWTDNTEAFF
>TRBJ2-3|TRBD2|TRBV2|NA
TGTGCCCCCAAGGGGAGGGACCCAGATACGCAGTATTTT
CAPKGRDPDTQYF
>TRBJ1-3|NA|TRBV19|NA
TGTGCCAGTAAGACCCCATTGGGTGAATCCGGAAACACCATATATTTT
CASKTPLGESGNTIYF
>TRBJ1-5|TRBD1|TRBV6-2/TRBV6-3|few
TGTGCCAGCAGTCCGTGGACAGGTGATCAGCCCCAGCATTTT
CASSPWTGDQPQHF
>TRBJ1-2|NA|TRBV4-1|few
TGCGCCAGCAGCCCCCCCAGGGTGAGCTGGGGCTACACCTTC
CASSPPRVSWGYTF